These 2 T cell receptor beta chains came from one sample sequenced in a study of monozygotic twins with inflammatory bowel disease. TCRdb reprocessed the 5' RACE reads, with one entry per CDR3 protein and no DNA. Listed are 310,000 or so distinct CDR3 sequences; under 2.5% falls within the top ten. The sequencing sample was made of blood. These receptors all come from a human donor with ulcerative colitis or Crohn's disease, or a healthy co-twin of an affected twin (not recorded which).

This rearrangement joins TRBV7-8 to TRBJ1-6; TCRdb reports TRBD1, a call that lacks DNA to check it against. This CDR3 comprises 14 residues. The germline V gene has CDR1 SGHVS and CDR2 FQNEAQ. The CDR3: CASSLQGMGSPLHF.

The gene calls are TRBV7-2 and TRBJ2-2; TCRdb selects TRBD1, and the lack of DNA leaves this call unchecked. Germline assignment: CDR1 SGHTA and CDR2 FQGNSA. This CDR3 comprises 16 residues. The CDR3 sequence is CASSLAAGKVTGELFF.